These T cell receptor beta chains were read from a single sample in a study of human T cells and chemical hapten exposure. TCRdb independently ran MiXCR on the RACE reads; one entry per CDR3 protein. The sample yields about 120,000 distinct CDR3 sequences, approximately 15% seen once. The sample in question was whole blood, obtained in connection with sensitization to the hapten diphenylcyclopropenone (DPC). All receptors derive from a man aged 18 to 29 with alopecia areata. Some clones in this sample may be carry-over from other donors' samples. CDR3s include the opening cysteine and the closing phenylalanine or tryptophan. A D gene is named only where the DNA matches it firmly. Where a row states a size, it is once, few, many or the class of an expanded clone; other rows omit it.

NA	many	TRBV7-9	TRBJ1-1	TGTGCCAGCAGCTTAAGATCGACGGACCATAGGGCTTTCTTT	CASSLRSTDHRAFF
NA	many	TRBV29-1	TRBJ2-2	TGCAGCGCCCTCCGGGGTACCGGGGAGCTGTTTTTT	CSALRGTGELFF
NA	few	TRBV12-3/TRBV12-4	TRBJ1-3	TGTGCCAGCAGTTTGAGGGCCACCGGAAACACCATATATTTT	CASSLRATGNTIYF
NA	NA	TRBV19	TRBJ2-2	TGTGCCAGTAGTATTCTGGCCACCGGGGAGCTGTTTTTT	CASSILATGELFF
TRBD1	few	TRBV7-9	TRBJ2-7	TGTGCCAGCAGCTTAGTAGGGACAGGGCTATACGAGCAGTACTTC	CASSLVGTGLYEQYF
TRBD1	NA	TRBV20-1	TRBJ1-2	TGCAGTGCCCCCGCTCCTGGACAGGGGCCCTTCTCGATCATTTATGGCTACACCTTC	CSAPAPGQGPFSIIYGYTF
NA	NA	TRBV12-3/TRBV12-4	TRBJ1-1	TGTGCCAGCAAGGAGCAGGAGAACACTGAAGCTTTCTTT	CASKEQENTEAFF
TRBD2	few	TRBV12-3/TRBV12-4	TRBJ2-3	TGTGCCAGCAGGCTAGCGGGAACAGATACGCAGTATTTT	CASRLAGTDTQYF
NA	few	TRBV28	TRBJ1-4	TGTGCCAGCAGAATATTCGGTGAAAGGGCGCATTTT	CASRIFGERAHF
NA	once	TRBV5-1	TRBJ2-3	TGCGCCAGCAGCTTTCCGGGGGCAGATACGCAGTATTTT	CASSFPGADTQYF
TRBD2	NA	TRBV27	TRBJ2-3	TGTGCCAGCAGTTTACTAGCGGGGGGCGACCCAGATACGCAGTATTTT	CASSLLAGGDPDTQYF
NA	NA	TRBV6-4	TRBJ2-1	TGTGCCAGCAGTGGCTCGCACGGCTCCTACAATGAGCAGTTCTTC	CASSGSHGSYNEQFF
TRBD1	NA	TRBV11-2	TRBJ1-3	TGTGCCAGCAGTCAATCCCTCCGGCCGGGACAGGGGCTATATTTT	CASSQSLRPGQGLYF
TRBD1	many	TRBV9	TRBJ2-2	TGTGCCAGCAGGCCGGGACAGGGCGACACCGGGGAGCTGTTTTTT	CASRPGQGDTGELFF
NA	NA	TRBV20-1	TRBJ1-2	TGCAGTGCAAGGACGGCTAACTATGGCTACACCTTC	CSARTANYGYTF
NA	many	TRBV5-6	TRBJ2-5	TGTGCCAGCAGCTTGCAGTTTCGAGAGACCCAGTACTTC	CASSLQFRETQYF
TRBD1	NA	TRBV5-6	TRBJ1-6	TGTGCCAGCAGCCCCGGGCCTGGGACAGAAAATTCACCCCTCCACTTT	CASSPGPGTENSPLHF
NA	few	TRBV4-1	TRBJ2-5	TGCGCCAGCAGCCAAGATCAAGAGACCCAGTACTTC	CASSQDQETQYF
TRBD1	few	TRBV28	TRBJ1-5	TGTGCCAGCAGTTTATCCTTCCTGACAGGGGGCAATCAGCCCCAGCATTTT	CASSLSFLTGGNQPQHF
NA	NA	TRBV7-3	TRBJ2-3	TGTGCCAGCAGCTTAATTAGGACGGACACGCAGTATTTT	CASSLIRTDTQYF
NA	few	TRBV6-2/TRBV6-3	TRBJ1-5	TGTGCCAGCAGTGGTCACGGATCTACTGGCAATCAGCCCCAGCATTTT	CASSGHGSTGNQPQHF
NA	few	TRBV7-2	TRBJ1-5	TGTGCCAGCAGCTTAGAGATTGCGGGGGCTCGACAGCCCCAGCATTTT	CASSLEIAGARQPQHF
NA	few	TRBV20-1	TRBJ2-6	TGCAGTGCTAGAGATTTCCAGCGCTCTGGGGCCAACGTCCTGACTTTC	CSARDFQRSGANVLTF
NA	NA	TRBV7-3	TRBJ2-2	TGTGCCAGCGCCCGGCGGCAGAAAAACACCGGGGAGCTGTTTTTT	CASARRQKNTGELFF
NA	NA	TRBV5-5	TRBJ2-1	TGTGCCAGCAGCAAGGGACTCTCCGAGGTTTGGGAGCAGTTCTTC	CASSKGLSEVWEQFF
TRBD1	many	TRBV9	TRBJ2-7	TGTGCCAGCAGCCCCCATGGACAGGTCAACTCCTACGAGCAGTACTTC	CASSPHGQVNSYEQYF
NA	NA	TRBV6-1	TRBJ2-5	TGTGCCAGCACGACGGGCTGGCGAGAGACCCAGTACTTC	CASTTGWRETQYF
NA	NA	TRBV29-1	TRBJ1-1	TGCAGCACTGGACACATGAACACTGAAGCTTTCTTT	CSTGHMNTEAFF
NA	few	TRBV5-1	TRBJ2-5	TGCGCCAGCAGCTTGTACTTGGGGGAGACCCAGTACTTC	CASSLYLGETQYF
NA	many	TRBV10-1	TRBJ2-7	TGCGCCAGCAGTGAGTCGGCCAGGGCCGAGCAGTACTTC	CASSESARAEQYF
NA	few	TRBV20-1	TRBJ1-1	TGCAGTGCTAGAAGGTCGGGGGTGAACACTGAAGCTTTCTTT	CSARRSGVNTEAFF
TRBD1	once	TRBV28	TRBJ1-5	TGTGCCAGCAGGGAAGACAGGGGTATGGAGCCCCAGCATTTT	CASREDRGMEPQHF
NA	NA	TRBV12-3/TRBV12-4	TRBJ2-2	TGTGCCAGCAGTCGCCCCCCAGGGTCCGGGGAGCTGTTTTTT	CASSRPPGSGELFF
NA	few	TRBV13	TRBJ2-3	TGTGCCAGCAGCTTAGGGGTAGCGGCAACAGATACGCAGTATTTT	CASSLGVAATDTQYF
TRBD1	few	TRBV18	TRBJ2-7	TGTGCCAGCTCACCGATTTGGGACAGGAGCTACGAGCAGTACTTC	CASSPIWDRSYEQYF
NA	NA	TRBV2	TRBJ1-1	TGTGCCAGCGCGTCAGGCCGGGACACTGAAGCTTTCTTT	CASASGRDTEAFF
NA	NA	TRBV2	TRBJ1-5	TGTGCCAGCCGAGGGCCCTTCAATCAGCCCCAGCATTTT	CASRGPFNQPQHF
TRBD2	NA	TRBV2	TRBJ2-5	TGTGCCAGCAGTGAAGGACTGGGGACTAGCGGTCGCGGGGAGACCCAGTACTTC	CASSEGLGTSGRGETQYF
NA	NA	TRBV12-3/TRBV12-4	TRBJ2-2	TGTGCCAGCAGTTTAGTTCAGGGGTCCACCGGGGAGCTGTTTTTT	CASSLVQGSTGELFF
TRBD2	few	TRBV6-5	TRBJ2-7	TGTGCCAGCAGTTACAGGTGGACTAGCGGCGAACTCCTCTACGAGCAGTACTTC	CASSYRWTSGELLYEQYF
NA	NA	TRBV5-1	TRBJ2-4	TGCGCCAGCAGGGAGGGAAACATTCAGTACTTC	CASREGNIQYF
NA	NA	TRBV19	TRBJ1-1	TGTGCCAGTAGCGTCGGGAAAAACACTGAAGCTTTCTTT	CASSVGKNTEAFF